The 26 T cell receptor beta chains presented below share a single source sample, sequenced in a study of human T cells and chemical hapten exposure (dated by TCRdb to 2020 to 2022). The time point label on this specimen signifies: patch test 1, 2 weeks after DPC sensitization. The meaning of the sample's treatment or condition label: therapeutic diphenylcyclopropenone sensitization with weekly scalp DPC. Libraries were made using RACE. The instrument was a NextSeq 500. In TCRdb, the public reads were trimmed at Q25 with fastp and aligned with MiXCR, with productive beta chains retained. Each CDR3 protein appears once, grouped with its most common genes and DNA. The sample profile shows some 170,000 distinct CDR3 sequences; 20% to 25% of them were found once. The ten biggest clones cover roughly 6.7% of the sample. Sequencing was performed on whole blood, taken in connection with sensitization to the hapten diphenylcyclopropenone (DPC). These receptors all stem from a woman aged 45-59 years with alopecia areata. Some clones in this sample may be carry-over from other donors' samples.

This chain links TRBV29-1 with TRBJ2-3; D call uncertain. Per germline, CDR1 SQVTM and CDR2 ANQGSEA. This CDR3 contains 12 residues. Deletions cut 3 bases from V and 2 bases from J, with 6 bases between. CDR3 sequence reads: CSVDGNTDTQYF. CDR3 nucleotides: TGCAGCGTTGATGGAAACACAGATACGCAGTATTTT.

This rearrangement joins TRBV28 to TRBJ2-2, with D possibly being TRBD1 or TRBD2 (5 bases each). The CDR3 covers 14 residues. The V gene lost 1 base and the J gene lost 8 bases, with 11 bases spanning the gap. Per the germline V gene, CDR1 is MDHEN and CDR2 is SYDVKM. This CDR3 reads CASSLSLGAGELFF. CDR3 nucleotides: TGTGCCAGCAGTTTATCCCTCGGGGCAGGGGAGCTGTTTTTT. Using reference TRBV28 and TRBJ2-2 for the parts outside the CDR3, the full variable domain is DVKVTQSSRYLVKRTGEKVFLECVQDMDHENMFWYRQDPGLGLRLIYFSYDVKMKEKGDIPEGYSVSREKKERFSLILESASTNQTSMYLCASSLSLGAGELFFGEGSRLTVL.

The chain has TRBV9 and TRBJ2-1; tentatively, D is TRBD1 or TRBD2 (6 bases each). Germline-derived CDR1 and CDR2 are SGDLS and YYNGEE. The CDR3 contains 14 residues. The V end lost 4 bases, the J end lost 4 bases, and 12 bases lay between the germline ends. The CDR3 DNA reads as TGTGCCAGCAGCTCAGGGGCGGGGTACAATGAGCAGTTCTTC. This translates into CASSSGAGYNEQFF.

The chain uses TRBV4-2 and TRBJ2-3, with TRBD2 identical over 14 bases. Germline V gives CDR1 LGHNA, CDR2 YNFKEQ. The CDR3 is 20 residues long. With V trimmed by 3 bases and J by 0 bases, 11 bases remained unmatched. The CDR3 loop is CASSQESGTSGRGSTDTQYF. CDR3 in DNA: TGTGCCAGCAGCCAGGAGTCCGGGACTAGCGGGAGAGGTAGCACAGATACGCAGTATTTT.

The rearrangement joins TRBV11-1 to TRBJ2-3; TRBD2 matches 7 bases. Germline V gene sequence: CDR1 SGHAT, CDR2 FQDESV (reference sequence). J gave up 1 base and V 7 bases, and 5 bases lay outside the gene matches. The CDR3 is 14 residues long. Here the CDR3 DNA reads TGTGCCAGCACCTTGGGACTACGCACAGATACGCAGTATTTT. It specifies CASTLGLRTDTQYF.

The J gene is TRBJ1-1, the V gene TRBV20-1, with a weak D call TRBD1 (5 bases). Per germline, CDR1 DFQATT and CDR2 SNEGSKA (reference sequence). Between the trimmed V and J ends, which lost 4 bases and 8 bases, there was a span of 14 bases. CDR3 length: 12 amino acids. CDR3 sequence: CSAKLSGGEAFF. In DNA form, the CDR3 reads TGCAGTGCTAAACTGTCCGGGGGGGAAGCTTTCTTT.

As DNA, the CDR3 is TGTGCCAGTAAGGGGACACAGAATGAAAAACTGTTTTTT. Amino acids: CASKGTQNEKLFF. The chain is built from TRBV2 and TRBJ1-4, with a possible D match to TRBD1 (6 bases). Germline V gene sequence: CDR1 SNHLY, CDR2 FYNNEI. The CDR3 is 13 amino acids. Trimming stripped 9 bases from V and 5 bases from J, with 13 bases between.

The CDR3 loop reads CASSLPVRGQPQHF. The DNA of the CDR3 is TGTGCCAGCAGCTTACCCGTACGGGGGCAGCCCCAGCATTTT. The chain is built from TRBV7-2 and TRBJ1-5; perhaps TRBD1 as D (5 bases). The CDR3 sequence is 14 residues long. Looked up from germline, CDR1 is SGHTA and CDR2 is FQGNSA. V lost 2 bases, J lost 7 bases, and 12 bases lay in between.

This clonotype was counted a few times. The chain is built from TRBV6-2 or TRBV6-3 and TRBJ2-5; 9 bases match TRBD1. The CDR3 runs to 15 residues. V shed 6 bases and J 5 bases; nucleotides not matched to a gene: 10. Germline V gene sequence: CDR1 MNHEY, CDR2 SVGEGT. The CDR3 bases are TGTGCCAGCAGCCCAACAGGGGGCCGGCGGGAGACCCAGTACTTC. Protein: CASSPTGGRRETQYF.

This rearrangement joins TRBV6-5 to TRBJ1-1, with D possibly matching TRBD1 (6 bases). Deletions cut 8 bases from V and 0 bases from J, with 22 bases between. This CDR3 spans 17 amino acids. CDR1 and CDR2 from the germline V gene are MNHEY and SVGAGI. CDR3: CASARGGPRWLNTEAFF. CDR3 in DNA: TGTGCCAGCGCGAGGGGGGGGCCGAGGTGGCTGAACACTGAAGCTTTCTTT.

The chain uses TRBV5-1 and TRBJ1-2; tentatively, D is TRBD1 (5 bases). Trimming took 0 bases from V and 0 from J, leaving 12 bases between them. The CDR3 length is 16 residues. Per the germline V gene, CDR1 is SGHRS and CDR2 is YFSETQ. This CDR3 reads CASSLAAGLANYGYTF. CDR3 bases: TGCGCCAGCAGCTTGGCAGCGGGGCTCGCTAACTATGGCTACACCTTC.

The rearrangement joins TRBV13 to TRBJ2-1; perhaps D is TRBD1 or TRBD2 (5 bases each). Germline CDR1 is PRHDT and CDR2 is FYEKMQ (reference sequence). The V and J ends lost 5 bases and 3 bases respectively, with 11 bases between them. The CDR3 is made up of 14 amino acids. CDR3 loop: CASSLHGGYNEQFF. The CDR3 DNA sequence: TGTGCCAGCAGCCTCCATGGGGGCTACAATGAGCAGTTCTTC.

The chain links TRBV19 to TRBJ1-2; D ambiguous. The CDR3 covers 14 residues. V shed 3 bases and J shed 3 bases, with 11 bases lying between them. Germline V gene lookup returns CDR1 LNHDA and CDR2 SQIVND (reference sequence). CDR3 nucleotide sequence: TGTGCCAGTAGTATTCTAGGGATCGACTATGGCTACACCTTC. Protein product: CASSILGIDYGYTF.

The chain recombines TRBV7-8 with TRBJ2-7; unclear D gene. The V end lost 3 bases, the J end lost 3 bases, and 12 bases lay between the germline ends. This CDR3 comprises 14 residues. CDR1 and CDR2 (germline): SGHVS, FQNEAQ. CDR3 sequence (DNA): TGTGCCAGCAGCTTTGTTGCCCTCAGCTACGAGCAGTACTTC. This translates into CASSFVALSYEQYF.

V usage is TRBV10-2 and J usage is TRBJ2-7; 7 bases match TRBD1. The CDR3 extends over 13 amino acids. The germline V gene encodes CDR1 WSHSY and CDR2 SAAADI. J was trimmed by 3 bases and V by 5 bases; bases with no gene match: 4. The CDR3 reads CASSPGTDYEQYF. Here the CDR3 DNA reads TGCGCCAGCAGTCCCGGGACAGACTACGAGCAGTACTTC.

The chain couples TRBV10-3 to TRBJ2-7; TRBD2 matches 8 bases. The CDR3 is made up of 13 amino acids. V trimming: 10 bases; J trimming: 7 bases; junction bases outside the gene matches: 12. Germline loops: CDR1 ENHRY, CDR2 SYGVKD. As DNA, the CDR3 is TGTGCCAGCGGACGGGAGGGATTGCCTGAGCAGTACTTC. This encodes CASGREGLPEQYF.

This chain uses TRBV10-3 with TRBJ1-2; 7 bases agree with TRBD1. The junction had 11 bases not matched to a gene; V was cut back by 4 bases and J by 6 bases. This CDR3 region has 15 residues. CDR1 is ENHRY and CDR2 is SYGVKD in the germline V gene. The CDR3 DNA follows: TGTGCCATCAGTGCTTTGGCAGGGGGGATAGATGGCTACACCTTC. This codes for CAISALAGGIDGYTF.

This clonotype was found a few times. Here the CDR3 reads CASSSESDTQYF. The CDR3 DNA follows: TGTGCCAGCAGCTCCGAGTCAGATACGCAGTATTTT. V is TRBV11-1 and J is TRBJ2-3, with D unresolved. V was trimmed by 4 bases and J by 4 bases, leaving 6 bases between them. Germline V gene lookup returns CDR1 SGHAT and CDR2 FQDESV (reference sequence). The CDR3 runs 12 residues.

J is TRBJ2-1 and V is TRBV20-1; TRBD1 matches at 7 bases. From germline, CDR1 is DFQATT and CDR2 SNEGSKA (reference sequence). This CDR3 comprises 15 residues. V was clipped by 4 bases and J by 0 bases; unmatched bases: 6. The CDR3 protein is CSAKSDRSSYNEQFF. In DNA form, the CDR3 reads TGCAGTGCTAAATCGGACAGGAGCTCCTACAATGAGCAGTTCTTC.

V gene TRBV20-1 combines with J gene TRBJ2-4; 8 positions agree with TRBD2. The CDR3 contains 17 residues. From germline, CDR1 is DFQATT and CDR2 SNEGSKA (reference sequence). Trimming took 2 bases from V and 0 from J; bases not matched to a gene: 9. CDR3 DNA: TGCAGTGCTAGACTCCAACTAGCGGTCCTAGCCAAAAACATTCAGTACTTC. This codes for CSARLQLAVLAKNIQYF.

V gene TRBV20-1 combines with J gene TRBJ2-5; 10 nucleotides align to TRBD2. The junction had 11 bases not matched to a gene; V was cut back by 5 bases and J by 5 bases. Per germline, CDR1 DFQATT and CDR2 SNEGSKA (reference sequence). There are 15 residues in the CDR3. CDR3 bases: TGCAGTGCTCCGGCGGCTAGCGGGAGTCGGGAGACCCAGTACTTC. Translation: CSAPAASGSRETQYF.

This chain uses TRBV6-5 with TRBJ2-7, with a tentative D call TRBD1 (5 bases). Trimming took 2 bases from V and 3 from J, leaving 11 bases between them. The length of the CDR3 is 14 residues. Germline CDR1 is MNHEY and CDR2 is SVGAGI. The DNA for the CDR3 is TGTGCCAGCAGTTACGCCGAGCAGGGCTACGAGCAGTACTTC. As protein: CASSYAEQGYEQYF.

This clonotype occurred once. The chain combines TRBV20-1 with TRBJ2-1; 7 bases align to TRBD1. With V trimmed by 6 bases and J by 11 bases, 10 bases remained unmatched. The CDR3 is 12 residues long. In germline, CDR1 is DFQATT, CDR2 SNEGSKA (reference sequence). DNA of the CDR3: TGCAGTGCGAGTGGACAGGTTGGTAAGCAGTTCTTC. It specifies CSASGQVGKQFF.

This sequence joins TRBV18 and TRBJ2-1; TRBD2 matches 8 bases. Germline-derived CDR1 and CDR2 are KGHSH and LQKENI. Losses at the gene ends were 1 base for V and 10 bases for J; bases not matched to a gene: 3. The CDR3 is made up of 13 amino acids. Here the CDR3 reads CASSPLAGWEQFF. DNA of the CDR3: TGTGCCAGCTCACCACTAGCGGGATGGGAGCAGTTCTTC.

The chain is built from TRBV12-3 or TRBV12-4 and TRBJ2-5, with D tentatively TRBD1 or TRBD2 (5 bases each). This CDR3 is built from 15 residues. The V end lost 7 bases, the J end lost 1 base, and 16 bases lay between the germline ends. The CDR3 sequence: CASNPGRVPQETQYF. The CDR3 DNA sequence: TGTGCCAGCAACCCGGGGCGGGTCCCCCAAGAGACCCAGTACTTC.

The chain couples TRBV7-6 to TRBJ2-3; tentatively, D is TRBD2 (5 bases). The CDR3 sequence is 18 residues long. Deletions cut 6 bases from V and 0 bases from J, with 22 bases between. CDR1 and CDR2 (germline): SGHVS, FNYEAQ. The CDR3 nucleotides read TGTGCCAGCAGTCGAAACATTCGCGGGCTAGCTAGCACAGATACGCAGTATTTT. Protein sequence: CASSRNIRGLASTDTQYF.